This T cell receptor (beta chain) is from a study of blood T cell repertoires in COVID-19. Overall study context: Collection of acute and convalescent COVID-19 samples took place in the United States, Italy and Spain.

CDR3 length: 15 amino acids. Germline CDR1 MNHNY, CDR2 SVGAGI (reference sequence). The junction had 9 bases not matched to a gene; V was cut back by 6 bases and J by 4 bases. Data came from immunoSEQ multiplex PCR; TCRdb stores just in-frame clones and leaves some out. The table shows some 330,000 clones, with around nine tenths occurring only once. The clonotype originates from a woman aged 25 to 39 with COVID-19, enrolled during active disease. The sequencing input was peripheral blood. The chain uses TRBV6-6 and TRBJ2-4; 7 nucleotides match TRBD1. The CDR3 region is CASSLRGQPKNIQYF. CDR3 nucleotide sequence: TGTGCCAGCAGCTTACGGGGACAGCCAAAAAACATTCAGTACTTC.